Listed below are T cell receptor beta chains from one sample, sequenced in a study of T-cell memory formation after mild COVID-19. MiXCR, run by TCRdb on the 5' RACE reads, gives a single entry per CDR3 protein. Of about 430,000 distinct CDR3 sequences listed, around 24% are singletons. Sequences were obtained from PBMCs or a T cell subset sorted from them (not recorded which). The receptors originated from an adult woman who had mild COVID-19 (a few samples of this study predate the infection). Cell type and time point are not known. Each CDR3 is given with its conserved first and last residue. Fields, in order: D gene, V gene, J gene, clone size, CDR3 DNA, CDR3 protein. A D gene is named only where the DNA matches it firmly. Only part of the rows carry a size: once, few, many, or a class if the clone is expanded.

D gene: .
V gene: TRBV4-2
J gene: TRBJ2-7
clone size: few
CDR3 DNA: TGTGCCAGCAGCCAAGATCGTGGGACCTACGAGCAGTACTTC
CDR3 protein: CASSQDRGTYEQYF

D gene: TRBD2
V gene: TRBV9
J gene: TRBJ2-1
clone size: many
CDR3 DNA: TGTGCCAGCAGCTCACACCGGGGGGGTCAGTTCTTC
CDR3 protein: CASSSHRGGQFF

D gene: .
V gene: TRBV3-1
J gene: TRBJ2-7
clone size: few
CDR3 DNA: TGTGCCAGCAGCCGCGGGACCGGCGAGCAGTACTTC
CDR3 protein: CASSRGTGEQYF

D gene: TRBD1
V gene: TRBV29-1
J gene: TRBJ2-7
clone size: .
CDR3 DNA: TGCAGCGTCCTCGGGGACAGGGGAGGCGAGCAGTACTTC
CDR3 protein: CSVLGDRGGEQYF

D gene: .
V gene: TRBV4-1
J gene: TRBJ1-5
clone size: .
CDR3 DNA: TGCGCCAGCAGCCAAGGTAGGCAGCCCCAGCATTTT
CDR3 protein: CASSQGRQPQHF

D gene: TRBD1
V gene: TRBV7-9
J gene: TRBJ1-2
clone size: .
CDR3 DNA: TGTGCCAGCAGCTTACGGGACAGGGATATTTATGGCTACACCTTC
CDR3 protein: CASSLRDRDIYGYTF

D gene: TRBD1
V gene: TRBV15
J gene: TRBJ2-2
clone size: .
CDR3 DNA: TGTGCCACCAGCAGAGTCCGACAGGGGACCGGGGAGCTGTTTTTT
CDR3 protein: CATSRVRQGTGELFF

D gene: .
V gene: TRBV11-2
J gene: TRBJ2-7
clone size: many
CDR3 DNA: TGTGCCAGCAGCTTCGGGGTCGGGGCCTACGAGCAGTACTTC
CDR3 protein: CASSFGVGAYEQYF

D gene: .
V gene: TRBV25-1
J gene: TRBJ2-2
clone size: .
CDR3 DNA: TGTGCCAGCAGTGAATATCGGAAGGCAAGTCCCTCTAACACCGGGGAGCTGTTTTTT
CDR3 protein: CASSEYRKASPSNTGELFF

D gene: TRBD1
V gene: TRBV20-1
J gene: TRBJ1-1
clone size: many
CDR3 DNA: TGCAGTGCTTTACCGGGACAGCCTAACACTGAAGCTTTCTTT
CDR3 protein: CSALPGQPNTEAFF